Given below is one TCR beta chain in context. The data stem from a study of blood T cell repertoires in COVID-19. Whole-study context: Acute-phase and convalescent COVID-19 samples originated in the United States, Italy and Spain. From T cells, B-cell-depleted T cells, or PBMCs came the material, which was cDNA or gDNA.

V lost 5 bases, J lost 9 bases, and 17 bases lay in between. CDR1 and CDR2 from the germline V gene are SGHVS and FQNEAQ. The CDR3 totals 15 residues. Per the original methods: Reference gene primer amplification gave estimated nucleated cell counts. Sequencing used immunoSEQ multiplex PCR; TCRdb keeps in-frame clones, though not all of them. The V and J calls and clone size are taken from that table; D and trimming were inferred from the DNA. The sample shows 180,000 or so clones, more than 70% of them seen only once. The V gene is TRBV7-8, the J gene TRBJ1-6; tentative D call: TRBD1 (6 bases). Sample: peripheral blood. The source of this sequence is a person aged 65 to 79 with COVID-19, enrolled during active disease. CDR3 sequence (DNA): TGTGCCAGCAGCCTTCCAACAGGGAAGACTTCACCCCTCCACTTT. Encoded protein: CASSLPTGKTSPLHF. Full variable domain (remainder filled in from reference TRBV7-8 and TRBJ1-6): GAGVSQSPRYKVAKRGQDVALRCDPISGHVSLFWYQQALGQGPEFLTYFQNEAQLDKSGLPSDRFFAERPEGSVSTLKIQRTQQEDSAVYLCASSLPTGKTSPLHFGNGTRLTVT.